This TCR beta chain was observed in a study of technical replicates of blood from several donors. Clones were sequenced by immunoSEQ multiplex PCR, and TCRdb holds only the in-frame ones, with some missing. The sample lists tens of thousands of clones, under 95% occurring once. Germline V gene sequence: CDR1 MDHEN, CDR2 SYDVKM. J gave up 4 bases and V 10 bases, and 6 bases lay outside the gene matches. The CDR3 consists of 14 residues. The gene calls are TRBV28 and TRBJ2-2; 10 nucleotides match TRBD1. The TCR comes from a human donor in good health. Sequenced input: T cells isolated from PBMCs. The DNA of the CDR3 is TGTGCCACCGGGACAGGGGTTTTCACCGGGGAGCTGTTTTTT. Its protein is CATGTGVFTGELFF.